This T cell receptor (beta chain) was captured by sequencing in a study of shared clonotypes between healthy human individuals. The CDR3 runs 15 residues. The germline CDR1 and CDR2 sequences are SGHAT and FQNNGV. V dropped 1 base and J dropped 1 base, with 10 bases sitting between them. The repertoire was sequenced with immunoSEQ multiplex PCR; TCRdb's copy has only in-frame clones and lacks some. The sample shows fewer than 1 million clones, about 96% of them seen only once. Positive CCR7 selection of CD45RO-negative cells yielded the naive CD8 cells, and terminally differentiated effector memory CD45RA+ cells were excluded.

Sequenced input: naive CD8+ T cells sorted from blood. This clonotype was sampled from a man aged 30 to 39 in good health. This rearrangement joins TRBV11-2 to TRBJ1-2; D may be TRBD1 (6 bases). CDR3 sequence: CASSLGGPVNYGYTF. The CDR3 coding sequence is TGTGCCAGCAGCTTAGGGGGGCCCGTTAACTATGGCTACACCTTC.